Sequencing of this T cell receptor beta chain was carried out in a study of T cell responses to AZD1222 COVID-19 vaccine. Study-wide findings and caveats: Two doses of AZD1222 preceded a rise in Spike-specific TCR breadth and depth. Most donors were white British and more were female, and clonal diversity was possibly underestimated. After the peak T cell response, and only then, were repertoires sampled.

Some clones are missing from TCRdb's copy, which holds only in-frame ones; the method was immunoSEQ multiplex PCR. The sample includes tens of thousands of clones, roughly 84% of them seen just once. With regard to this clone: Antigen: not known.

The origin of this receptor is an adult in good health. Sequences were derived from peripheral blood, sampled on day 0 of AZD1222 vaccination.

This chain's CDR3 is CASSQEVAGGSPLHF. CDR3 sequence (DNA): TGTGCCAGCAGCCAAGAGGTGGCAGGGGGCTCGCCCCTCCACTTT. V gene TRBV3-1 (or the pseudogene TRBV3-2) combines with J gene TRBJ1-6, with 8 bases identical to TRBD1. The CDR3 runs 15 residues. V shed 0 bases, J shed 13 bases, and the junction held 8 bases outside the gene matches. Germline lookup yields CDR1 LGHDT and CDR2 YNNKEL (reference sequence).